What follows describes a single T cell receptor (beta chain). Antigen: not known. Additional DNA sequences in this sample encode the identical CDR3. Germline CDR1 reads SEHNR; CDR2 reads FQNEAQ (reference sequence). The CDR3 totals 15 residues. V lost 1 base, J lost 2 bases, and 5 bases stayed unmatched. Libraries were prepared by immunoSEQ multiplex PCR; TCRdb keeps only in-frame clonotypes and omits some of them. Here the sample spans roughly 850,000 clones, about 96% being singletons. This specimen comes from a study of shared clonotypes between healthy human individuals. Overall study findings and caveats: Clonotypes not shared had lower generation probabilities than those common to all four donors.

Naive CD8 cells were CD45RO-negative, positively selected for CCR7, excluding terminally differentiated effector memory CD45RA+ cells. This sequence originates from a man aged 30-40 years in good health. V is TRBV7-9 and J is TRBJ2-7; 7 nucleotides line up with TRBD2. Source material: naive CD8+ T cells sorted from blood. The CDR3 here is CASSLVPSGTYEQYF. The CDR3 DNA sequence: TGTGCCAGCAGCTTAGTTCCTAGCGGTACCTACGAGCAGTACTTC.